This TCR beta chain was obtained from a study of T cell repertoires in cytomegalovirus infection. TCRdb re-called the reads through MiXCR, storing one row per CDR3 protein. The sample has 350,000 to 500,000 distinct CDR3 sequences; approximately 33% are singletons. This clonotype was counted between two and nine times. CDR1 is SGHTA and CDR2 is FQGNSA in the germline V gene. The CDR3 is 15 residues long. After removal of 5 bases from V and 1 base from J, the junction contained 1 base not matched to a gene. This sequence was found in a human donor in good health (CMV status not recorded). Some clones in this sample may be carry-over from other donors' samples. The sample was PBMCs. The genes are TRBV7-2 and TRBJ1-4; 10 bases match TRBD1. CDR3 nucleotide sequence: TGTGCCAGCAGCCGGACAGGGGGAACTAATGAAAAACTGTTTTTT. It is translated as CASSRTGGTNEKLFF.